This T cell receptor beta chain was sequenced in a study of blood T cell repertoires in COVID-19. Looking at the study overall: Donors in the United States, Italy and Spain gave samples during acute or convalescent COVID-19. T cells, B-cell-depleted T cells, or PBMCs provided the cDNA or gDNA that served as material.

Trimming left V 2 bases short and J 4 bases short, with 12 bases between. Germline CDR1 SGHNT, CDR2 YYREEE (reference sequence). The CDR3 spans 14 residues. Before being deemed recovered, Cohort 3 donors had two negative PCRs, clearance, or symptom resolution. The authors' processing: Researchers report that nucleated cell counts were estimated from reference gene primer amplification. Clones were sequenced by immunoSEQ multiplex PCR, and TCRdb holds only the in-frame ones, with some missing. V and J calls and clone size are copied from that table; D and trimming were computed from the DNA. The sample consists of around 380,000 clones, approximately 87% of them appearing once.

The sequence derives from a young man who had recovered from COVID-19. The rearrangement uses TRBV5-4 and TRBJ1-1; the D gene is possibly TRBD1 (6 bases). The sample taken for sequencing was PBMCs or T cells enriched from blood (not recorded which). The DNA of the CDR3 is TGTGCCAGCAGCTTTGGGGGGGGCGGCACTGAAGCTTTCTTT. This sequence encodes CASSFGGGGTEAFF. The complete variable domain, with remaining parts taken from reference TRBV5-4 and TRBJ1-1, reads ETGVTQSPTHLIKTRGQQVTLRCSSQSGHNTVSWYQQALGQGPQFIFQYYREEENGRGNFPPRFSGLQFPNYSSELNVNALELDDSALYLCASSFGGGGTEAFFGQGTRLTVV.